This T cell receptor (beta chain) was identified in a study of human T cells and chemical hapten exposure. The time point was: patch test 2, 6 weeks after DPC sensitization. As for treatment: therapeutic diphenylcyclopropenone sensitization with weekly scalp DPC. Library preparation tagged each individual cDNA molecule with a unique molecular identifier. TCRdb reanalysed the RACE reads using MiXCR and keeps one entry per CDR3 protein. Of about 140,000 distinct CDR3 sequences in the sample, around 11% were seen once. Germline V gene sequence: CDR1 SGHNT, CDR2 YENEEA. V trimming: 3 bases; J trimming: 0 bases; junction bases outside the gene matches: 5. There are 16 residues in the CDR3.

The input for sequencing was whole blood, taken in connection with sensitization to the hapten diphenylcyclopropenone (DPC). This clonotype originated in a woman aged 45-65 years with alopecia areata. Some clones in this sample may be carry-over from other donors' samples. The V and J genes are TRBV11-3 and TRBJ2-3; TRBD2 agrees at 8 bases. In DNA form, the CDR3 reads TGTGCCAGCAGCTTCCAACTAGCGGTTAGCACAGATACGCAGTATTTT. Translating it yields CASSFQLAVSTDTQYF.